This T cell receptor (beta chain) was recovered during a study of identical twins. Using its own MiXCR run on the 5' RACE reads, TCRdb lists one record per CDR3 protein. The sample shows roughly 750,000 distinct CDR3 sequences, about 20% of them seen only once. This clonotype was found a few times. The trim removed 6 bases at V and 15 bases at J, leaving 6 bases unmatched. Germline CDR1 is DFQATT and CDR2 is SNEGSKA (reference sequence). The CDR3 spans 11 residues. A further study also used this sample, focusing on T cells expressing NK-cell markers. From that paper: These same clonotypes (in four donors) also led the CD3+CD56-NKG2C+ fraction.

The chain combines TRBV20-1 with TRBJ2-4; 12 bases are shared with TRBD2. The receptor was derived from a woman younger than 30 in good health. Sequenced input: PBMCs. The CDR3 reads CSAATSGSLYF. DNA of the CDR3: TGCAGTGCGGCGACTAGCGGGAGCTTGTACTTC.